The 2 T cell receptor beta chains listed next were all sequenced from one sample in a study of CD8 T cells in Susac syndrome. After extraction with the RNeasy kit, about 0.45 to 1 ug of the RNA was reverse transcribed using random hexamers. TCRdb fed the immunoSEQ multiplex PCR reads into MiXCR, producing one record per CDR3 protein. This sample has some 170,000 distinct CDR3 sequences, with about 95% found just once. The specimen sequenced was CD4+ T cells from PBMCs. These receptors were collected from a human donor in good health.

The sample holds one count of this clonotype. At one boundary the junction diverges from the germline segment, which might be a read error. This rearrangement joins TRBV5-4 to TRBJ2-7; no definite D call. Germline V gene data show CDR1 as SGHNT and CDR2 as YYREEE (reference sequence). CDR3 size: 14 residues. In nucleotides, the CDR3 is TGTGCCAGCAGCTTACGTTTAGGGTCCTCCGAGCAGTACTTC. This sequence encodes CASSLRLGSSEQYF. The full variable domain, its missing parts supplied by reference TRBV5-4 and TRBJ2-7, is ETGVTQSPTHLIKTRGQQVTLRCSSQSGHNTVSWYQQALGQGPQFIFQYYREEENGRGNFPPRFSGLQFPNYSSELNVNALELDDSALYLCASSLRLGSSEQYFGPGTRLTVT.

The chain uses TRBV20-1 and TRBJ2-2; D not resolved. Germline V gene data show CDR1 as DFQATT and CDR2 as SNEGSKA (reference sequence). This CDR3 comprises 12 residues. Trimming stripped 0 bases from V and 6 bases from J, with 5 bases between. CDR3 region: CSARDSPGELFF. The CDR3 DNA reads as TGCAGTGCTAGAGATAGTCCCGGGGAGCTGTTTTTT.